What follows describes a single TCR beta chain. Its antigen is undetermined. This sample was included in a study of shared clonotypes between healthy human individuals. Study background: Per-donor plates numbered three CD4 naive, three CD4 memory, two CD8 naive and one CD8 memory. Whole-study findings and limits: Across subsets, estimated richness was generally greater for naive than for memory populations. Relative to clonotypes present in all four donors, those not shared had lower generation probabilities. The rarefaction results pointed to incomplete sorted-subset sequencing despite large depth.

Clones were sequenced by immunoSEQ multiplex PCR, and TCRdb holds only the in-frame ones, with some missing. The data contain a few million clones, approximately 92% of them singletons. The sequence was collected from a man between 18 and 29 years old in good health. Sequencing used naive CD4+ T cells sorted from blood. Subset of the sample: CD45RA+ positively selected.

The CDR3 DNA follows: TGTGCCAGCAGCGTGGTAGACACCGGGGAGCTGTTTTTT. Translating it yields CASSVVDTGELFF. The genes are TRBV5-4 and TRBJ2-2; no clear D gene. This CDR3 has 13 residues. Germline CDR1 SGHNT, CDR2 YYREEE (reference sequence). Trimming stripped 4 bases from V and 3 bases from J, with 7 bases between.